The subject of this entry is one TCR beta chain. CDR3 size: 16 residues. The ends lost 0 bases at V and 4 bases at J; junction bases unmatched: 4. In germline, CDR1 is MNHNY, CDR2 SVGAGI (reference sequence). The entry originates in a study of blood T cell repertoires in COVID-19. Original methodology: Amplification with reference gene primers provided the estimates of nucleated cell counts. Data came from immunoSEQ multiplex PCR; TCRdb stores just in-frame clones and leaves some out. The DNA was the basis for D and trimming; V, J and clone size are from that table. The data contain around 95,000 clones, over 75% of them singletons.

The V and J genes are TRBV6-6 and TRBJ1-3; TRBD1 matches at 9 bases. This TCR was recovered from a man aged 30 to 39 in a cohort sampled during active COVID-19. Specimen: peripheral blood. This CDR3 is CASSYSRDRAGNTIYF. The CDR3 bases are TGTGCCAGCAGTTACTCCCGGGACAGGGCCGGAAACACCATATATTTT.